The 18 T cell receptor beta chains presented below share a single source sample, sequenced in a study of regulatory T cells in long-lasting Graves disease. Relying on iRepertoire HTBI primers and Arm-PCR of CDR3 regions, the team built TCR beta libraries. TCRdb recomputed calls from the multiplex PCR reads with MiXCR, one row per CDR3 protein. The table records hundreds of thousands of distinct CDR3 sequences, roughly a sixth of them present only once. Time point in this sample: newly diagnosed GD, antithyroid drugs for less than 3 months. The TCR library was prepared using RNA isolated from PBMCs. The specimen comprised peripheral blood mononuclear cells (PBMCs), sampled at new diagnosis, from a patient treated with antithyroid drugs. The receptor source for this set is a female donor with Graves disease.

This clonotype was counted a few times. A much larger clone is a single base away; this may be a read error. The chain combines TRBV28 with TRBJ2-3, with D uncertain. Near its end, the DNA agrees better with TRBJ2-1, so the J call may be wrong. CDR3 size: 15 residues. Germline V gene sequence: CDR1 MDHEN, CDR2 SYDVKM. In DNA, the CDR3 is TGTGCCAGCAGTACCACGGGCTCCCACTCCTACGAGCAGTTCTTC. This gives the protein CASSTTGSHSYEQFF.

Turning to this clonotype: A read error may produce the germline difference seen at one junction end. V is TRBV12-5 and J is TRBJ1-6; D unresolved. CDR1 and CDR2 from the germline V gene are LGHNT and FRNRAP. This CDR3 spans 16 amino acids. This CDR3 reads CASGLCHGVVNSPLHF. CDR3 coding DNA: TGTGCTAGTGGTTTATGCCACGGCGTTGTTAATTCACCCCTCCACTTC.

This clonotype was counted ten times or more. The chain carries TRBV7-9 and TRBJ2-7, with D uncertain. Trimming removed 5 bases at V and 1 base at J, with 15 bases between. CDR1 and CDR2 (germline): SEHNR, FQNEAQ (reference sequence). The CDR3 covers 15 residues. As DNA, the CDR3 is TGTGCCAGCAGCCCTCCCCCGCCTCGGTCCTACGAGCAGTACTTC. The encoded protein is CASSPPPPRSYEQYF.

The V gene is TRBV19, the J gene TRBJ2-2, with TRBD2 as a possible D gene (6 bases). The CDR3 has 17 residues. Germline-derived CDR1 and CDR2 are LNHDA and SQIVND (reference sequence). Trimming took 7 bases from V and 3 from J, leaving 21 bases between them. CDR3 in amino acids: CASTRDSRTDHTGELFF. CDR3 nucleotides: TGTGCCAGTACCCGGGACTCCCGCACAGATCACACCGGGGAGCTGTTTTTT.

This clonotype appeared many times. The chain links TRBV7-2 to TRBJ2-7; weak D call: TRBD2 (5 bases). The CDR3 consists of 15 residues. Trimming took off 0 bases at V and 3 bases at J, with 12 bases between the two ends. Per the germline V gene, CDR1 is SGHTA and CDR2 is FQGNSA. CDR3 sequence (DNA): TGTGCCAGCAGCTTAGCCCCGGGGAGCGGCTACGAGCAGTACTTC. This translates into CASSLAPGSGYEQYF.

This clonotype was observed a handful of times. J is TRBJ1-2 and V is TRBV6-1; 8 bases are a match to TRBD1. This CDR3 has 15 residues. The germline gives CDR1 MNHNS, CDR2 SASEGT. V lost 5 bases and J lost 4; bases outside the gene matches: 9. The CDR3 region is CASSPWTGLGYGYTF. CDR3 DNA: TGTGCCAGCAGTCCCTGGACAGGGTTGGGCTATGGCTACACCTTC.

This clonotype was observed a handful of times. CDR3 sequence: CASSTADRGYEQYF. The CDR3 DNA reads TGCGCCAGCAGCACCGCCGACAGGGGCTACGAGCAGTACTTC. This chain links TRBV5-1 with TRBJ2-7; 8 positions match TRBD1. CDR3 length: 14 residues. The germline CDR1 and CDR2 sequences are SGHRS and YFSETQ. With 4 bases clipped from V and 3 bases from J, the junction kept 6 bases outside the gene matches.

This clonotype occurred many times. The chain is built from TRBV7-2 and TRBJ2-7; D is undetermined. The V end lost 8 bases, the J end lost 2 bases, and 13 bases lay between the germline ends. CDR1 SGHTA and CDR2 FQGNSA come from the germline V gene. The CDR3 totals 13 residues. Written as DNA, the CDR3 is TGTGCCAGCGGCCCTCTTACTCCCTACGAGCAGTACTTC. It encodes CASGPLTPYEQYF.

In its sample, this clonotype was seen many times. This chain connects TRBV27 to TRBJ1-2; D might be TRBD1 (5 bases). The CDR3 totals 17 residues. V was clipped by 3 bases and J by 5 bases, with 22 bases between them. The V gene's germline CDR1 is MNHEY and CDR2 SMNVEV (reference sequence). CDR3 coding DNA: TGTGCCAGCAGTTTGAAGTGGGGGTCACCGGGACCATATGGCTACACCTTC. Translation: CASSLKWGSPGPYGYTF.

This clonotype has ten or more counts. The chain combines TRBV6-5 with TRBJ1-2; D call uncertain. The CDR3 sequence is 12 residues long. CDR1 is MNHEY and CDR2 is SVGAGI in the germline V gene. V dropped 0 bases and J dropped 6 bases, with 5 bases sitting between them. CDR3 DNA: TGTGCCAGCAGTTACTCCCAGGATGGCTACACCTTC. Its protein is CASSYSQDGYTF.

This clonotype has a count of ten or more. The gene calls are TRBV7-3 and TRBJ2-2, with D possibly TRBD1 on 6 matching bases. CDR3 size: 16 residues. Germline-derived CDR1 and CDR2 are SGHTA and FQGTGA. V was trimmed by 5 bases and J by 2 bases, leaving 15 bases between them. In DNA, the CDR3 is TGTGCCAGCAGCCCACAGACAGGAGGAAACACCGGGGAGCTGTTTTTT. This gives the protein CASSPQTGGNTGELFF.

In its sample, this clonotype was seen many times. The chain links TRBV11-2 to TRBJ2-3, with 10 bases aligning to TRBD2. Germline-derived CDR1 and CDR2 are SGHAT and FQNNGV. The junction had 2 bases not matched to a gene; V was cut back by 3 bases and J by 2 bases. The CDR3 is made up of 15 amino acids. The CDR3 reads CASSFSGGTTDTQYF. The DNA of the CDR3 is TGTGCCAGCAGCTTTAGCGGGGGGACCACAGATACGCAGTATTTT. The variable domain in full, with the rest retrieved from reference TRBV11-2 and TRBJ2-3, is EAGVAQSPRYKIIEKRQSVAFWCNPISGHATLYWYQQILGQGPKLLIQFQNNGVVDDSQLPKDRFSAERLKGVDSTLKIQPAKLEDSAVYLCASSFSGGTTDTQYFGPGTRLTVL.

This chain connects TRBV9 to TRBJ1-1, with TRBD1 matching 8 bases. Germline-derived CDR1 and CDR2 are SGDLS and YYNGEE. There are 15 residues in the CDR3. Trimming cost V 2 bases and J 4 bases; bases outside gene matches: 7. The CDR3 DNA follows: TGTGCCAGCAGCGTTATCCAAACAGGGGGCACTGAAGCTTTCTTT. It codes for CASSVIQTGGTEAFF.

This clonotype was observed a few times. This sequence joins TRBV7-9 and TRBJ1-3; D is undetermined. In germline, CDR1 is SEHNR, CDR2 FQNEAQ (reference sequence). This CDR3 has 14 residues. V lost 1 base, J lost 7 bases, and 11 bases lay in between. The CDR3 reads CASSLDFVVNTIYF. CDR3 DNA: TGTGCCAGCAGCTTAGATTTCGTGGTCAACACCATATATTTT.

The sample holds a few counts of this clonotype. The rearrangement joins TRBV18 to TRBJ1-1; 8 bases line up with TRBD1. Trimming at V came to 3 bases and at J to 1 base, leaving 1 base not matched to a gene. The germline V gene has CDR1 KGHSH and CDR2 LQKENI. The CDR3 consists of 14 residues. CDR3 loop: CASSPDRANTEAFF. The CDR3 DNA is TGTGCCAGCTCACCGGACAGGGCGAACACTGAAGCTTTCTTT.

With regard to this clonotype: A read error is possible here, since a much larger clone lies one base away. V gene TRBV5-1 combines with J gene TRBJ2-2; D may match TRBD1 or TRBD2 (5 bases each). This CDR3 region has 15 residues. Germline loops: CDR1 SGHRS, CDR2 YFSETQ. The CDR3: CASIEGFANTGKLFF. The DNA for the CDR3 is TGCGCCAGCATAGAGGGGTTCGCGAACACCGGGAAGCTGTTTTTT.

This clonotype was observed many times. The V gene is TRBV2, the J gene TRBJ1-2; D ambiguous. The CDR3 is made up of 13 amino acids. V gave up 0 bases and J gave up 7 bases, with 9 bases separating them. CDR1 SNHLY and CDR2 FYNNEI come from the germline V gene. CDR3 DNA sequence: TGTGCCAGCAGTGAAGCTTCCGGGTTTGGCTACACCTTC. This gives the protein CASSEASGFGYTF.

This clonotype has at least ten counts. CDR3: CASSLRPTTSSTDTQYF. The CDR3 nucleotides are TGTGCCAGCAGTTTACGACCTACAACTTCTAGCACAGATACGCAGTATTTT. The rearrangement joins TRBV12-3 or TRBV12-4 to TRBJ2-3; D is unresolved. This CDR3 comprises 17 residues. Trimming stripped 2 bases from V and 0 bases from J, with 15 bases between.